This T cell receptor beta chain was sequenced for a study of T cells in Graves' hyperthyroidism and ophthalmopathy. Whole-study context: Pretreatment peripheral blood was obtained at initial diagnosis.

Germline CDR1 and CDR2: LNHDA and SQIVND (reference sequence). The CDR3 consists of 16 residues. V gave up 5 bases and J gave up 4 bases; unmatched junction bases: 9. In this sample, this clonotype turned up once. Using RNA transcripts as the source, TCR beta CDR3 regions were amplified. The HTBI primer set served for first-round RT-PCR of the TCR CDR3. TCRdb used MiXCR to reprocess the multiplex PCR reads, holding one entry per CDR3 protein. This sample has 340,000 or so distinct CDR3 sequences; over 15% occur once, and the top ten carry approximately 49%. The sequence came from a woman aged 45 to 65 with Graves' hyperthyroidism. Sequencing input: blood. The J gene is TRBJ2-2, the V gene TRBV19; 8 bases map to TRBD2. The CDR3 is CASSAGGGAGTGELFF. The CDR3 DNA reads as TGTGCCAGTAGTGCCGGGGGGGGCGCCGGCACCGGGGAGCTGTTTTTT.